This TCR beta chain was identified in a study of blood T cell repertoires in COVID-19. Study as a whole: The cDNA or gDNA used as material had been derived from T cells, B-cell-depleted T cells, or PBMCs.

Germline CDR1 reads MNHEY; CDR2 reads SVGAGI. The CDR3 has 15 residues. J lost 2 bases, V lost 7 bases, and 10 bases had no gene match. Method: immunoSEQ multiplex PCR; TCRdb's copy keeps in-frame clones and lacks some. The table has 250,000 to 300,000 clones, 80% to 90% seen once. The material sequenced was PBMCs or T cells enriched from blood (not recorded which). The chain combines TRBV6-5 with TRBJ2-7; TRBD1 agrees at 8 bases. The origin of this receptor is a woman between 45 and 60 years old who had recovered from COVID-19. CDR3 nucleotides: TGTGCCAGCATCGACCAGGGACAGGTAGCCTACGAGCAGTACTTC. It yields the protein CASIDQGQVAYEQYF.